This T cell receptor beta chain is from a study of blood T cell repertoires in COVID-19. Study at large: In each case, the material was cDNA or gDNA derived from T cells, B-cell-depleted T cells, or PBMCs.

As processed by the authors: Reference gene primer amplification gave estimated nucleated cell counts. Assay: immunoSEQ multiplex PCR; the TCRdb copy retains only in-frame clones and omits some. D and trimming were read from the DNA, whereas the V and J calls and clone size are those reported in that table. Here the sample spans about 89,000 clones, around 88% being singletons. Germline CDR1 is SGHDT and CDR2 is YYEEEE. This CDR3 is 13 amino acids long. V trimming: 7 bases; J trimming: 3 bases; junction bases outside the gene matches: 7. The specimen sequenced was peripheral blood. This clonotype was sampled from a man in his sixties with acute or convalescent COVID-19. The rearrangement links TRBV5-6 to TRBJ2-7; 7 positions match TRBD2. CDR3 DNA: TGTGCCAGCGGAAATGGACTAGGCTACGAGCAGTACTTC. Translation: CASGNGLGYEQYF.